Following are 10 T cell receptor beta chains from one sample sequenced in a study of vaccination and CD4 T cells after COVID-19. This sample's treatment: roughly 11-day PBMC culture with coronavirus spike peptide pools or control peptides (ViraFEST assay). The Oncomine TCR Beta short-read assay sequenced DNA from cultured CD4+ T cells. TCRdb itself ran the PCR reads through MiXCR, one entry per CDR3 protein. The table includes more than 12,000 distinct CDR3 sequences, around 30% detected once. These receptors' antigens are unknown. The material sequenced was CD4+ T cells from blood, cultured in vitro, taken before SARS-CoV-2 vaccination. The receptors here all came from a human donor who received a COVID-19 vaccine.

The chain is built from TRBV6-7 and TRBJ1-5; TRBD1 aligns across 7 bases. TRBV6-7 is reported as an ORF; its role is uncertain. The length of the CDR3 is 21 residues. V lost 6 bases and J lost 1; bases outside the gene matches: 24. CDR3 bases: TGTGCCAGCAGCCCCTCCCCCGGGACAGCTAGCGGAAAGAGAAGCAATCAGCCCCAGCATTTT. It is translated as CASSPSPGTASGKRSNQPQHF.

The table lists this clonotype with a few counts. The chain uses TRBV10-3 and TRBJ1-2, with 7 bases that match TRBD1. This CDR3 is 14 amino acids long. The junction had 5 bases not matched to a gene; V was cut back by 6 bases and J by 1 base. Per the germline V gene, CDR1 is ENHRY and CDR2 is SYGVKD. The CDR3 sequence: CAIRARDSNYGYTF. The DNA for the CDR3 is TGTGCCATCAGGGCCCGGGACAGTAACTATGGCTACACCTTC.

As for this clonotype: The junction departs from the called germline gene at one end, perhaps through a read error. The gene calls are TRBV5-3 and TRBJ1-2, with TRBD1 as a possible D gene (5 bases). TRBV5-3 is assigned to the ORF class and has an uncertain function. The CDR3 has 14 amino acids. CDR3 DNA: TGTGCCAGCAGCTTAGGCAGGGCCCACTATGGCTACACCTTC. This gives the protein CASSLGRAHYGYTF.

This clonotype was picked up one time. The chain recombines TRBV11-3 with TRBJ2-1, with TRBD1 matching 9 bases. The CDR3 has 15 residues. V gave up 5 bases and J gave up 4 bases; unmatched junction bases: 6. The germline CDR1 and CDR2 sequences are SGHNT and YENEEA. For the CDR3, the DNA is TGTGCCAGCAGCGCCTACGGACAGGGGTACAATGAGCAGTTCTTC. It codes for CASSAYGQGYNEQFF.

This clonotype occurred a few times. The chain couples TRBV10-1 to TRBJ2-3; weak D call: TRBD2 (5 bases). Germline V lookup: CDR1 WNHNN, CDR2 SYGVQD (reference sequence). CDR3 length equals 15 residues. With 0 bases removed from V and 2 bases from J, the gap between germline ends came to 9 bases. The CDR3 DNA reads as TGCGCCAGCAGTGAGTCTGGACTTTACACAGATACGCAGTATTTT. It codes for CASSESGLYTDTQYF.

This clonotype appeared a few times. J is TRBJ1-6 and V is TRBV19; TRBD1 is a possible D gene (5 bases). CDR1 and CDR2 from the germline V gene are LNHDA and SQIVND (reference sequence). V shed 5 bases and J shed 11 bases, with 22 bases lying between them. There are 16 residues in the CDR3. In DNA, the CDR3 is TGTGCCAGTAGTTTTACACGGGGGACCGAGAGCGCACCCCTCCACTTT. Its protein product is CASSFTRGTESAPLHF.

This sequence joins TRBV6-1 and TRBJ1-2; 7 bases align to TRBD1. There are 12 residues in the CDR3. J was trimmed by 2 bases and V by 6 bases; bases with no gene match: 0. The germline V gene encodes CDR1 MNHNS and CDR2 SASEGT. CDR3 loop: CASRDRNYGYTF. In nucleotides, the CDR3 is TGTGCCAGCAGGGACAGGAACTATGGCTACACCTTC.

The sample holds a few counts of this clonotype. V usage is TRBV12-3 or TRBV12-4 and J usage is TRBJ2-7; 10 bases map to TRBD1. V was pared by 3 bases and J by 7 bases, with 6 bases of the junction left unmatched. This CDR3 region has 14 residues. CDR3 in amino acids: CASSLGTGEGEQYF. The CDR3 DNA reads as TGTGCCAGCAGTTTGGGGACAGGGGAGGGGGAGCAGTACTTC.

The CDR3 loop is CASSFSQGRQPQHF. The DNA of the CDR3 is TGTGCCAGCAGTTTCTCTCAGGGGAGACAGCCCCAGCATTTT. This rearrangement joins TRBV12-3 or TRBV12-4 to TRBJ1-5; maybe TRBD1 (6 bases). The CDR3 has 14 amino acids. The germline V and J ends were trimmed by 3 bases and 7 bases, with 13 bases remaining between them.

This clonotype was observed a few times. The CDR3 nucleotides are TGTGCCACCAGTGATCCTGGAGGGAAGCAGGGGAACAATGAGCAGTTCTTC. Protein product: CATSDPGGKQGNNEQFF. V gene TRBV24-1 combines with J gene TRBJ2-1; TRBD1 or TRBD2 may be the D gene (6 bases each). The CDR3 extends over 17 amino acids. The germline V and J ends were trimmed by 3 bases and 5 bases, with 19 bases remaining between them. The germline V gene has CDR1 KGHDR and CDR2 SFDVKD.